One T cell receptor beta chain is described in this entry. The protocol was immunoSEQ multiplex PCR, while the TCRdb copy is restricted to in-frame clones and leaves out a portion. The table lists roughly 100,000 clones, roughly 91% of them singletons. The sample belongs to a study of control samples from healthy donors and cancer patients. The CDR3 is 15 residues long. Germline-derived CDR1 and CDR2 are SGHNT and YYREEE (reference sequence). V was trimmed by 1 base and J by 6 bases, leaving 11 bases between them. The sequence came from a man in his sixties with lung cancer. The chain couples TRBV5-4 to TRBJ2-6, with D maybe TRBD2 (6 bases). The sample was PBMCs. Here the CDR3 DNA reads TGTGCCAGCAGCTTGACTAGCTCGGAGGCCAACGTCCTGACTTTC. Protein product: CASSLTSSEANVLTF.